Sequencing of this T cell receptor beta chain was carried out in a study of human T cells and chemical hapten exposure (dated by TCRdb to about 2021). Describing the broader study: For sensitization, 2% DPC in acetone was applied to an approximately 2 cm by approximately 2 cm area of upper inner arm skin. Patch tests used Finn chambers with 0.01% DPC on the upper back, scored after 6 days by International Contact Dermatitis Research Group standards. In alopecia patients, the study followed how the peripheral blood TCR repertoire changed in vivo over primary and secondary sensitization to diphenylcyclopropenone (DPC), a hapten. The patient cohort, mostly female, included alopecia areata with under or over 50% scalp involvement, alopecia totalis and alopecia universalis. Blood samples were taken from patients before sensitization (week 0) and then at 2, 6 and about 24 weeks after DPC sensitization. The libraries were sequenced as a pool, and the TCR yield per sample differed mostly because of small variations in library volumes within the pool. Blood for TCR sequencing was provided by twenty-nine alopecia patients at one to four time points (pre-sensitization, 2, 6 and 24 weeks). Throughout the roughly 26-week study period, patients were also given weekly therapeutic DPC doses on the scalp. What the work shows at the level of the full study, not this receptor alone: The number of TCRs above 1 in 1000 frequency did not change with DPC sensitization; there was no evidence of global repertoire structure alterations. Repeated subsampling changed both the strength of the expansion versus patch-test correlation and the threshold at which the correlation became significant. Patch test score was positively correlated with the number of PT1 expanded TCRs, with significance at thresholds 8, 16 and 32 but not at 4. Alopecia, a presumed autoimmune disease, was present in all patients, so the immune response of the patients might differ from that of healthy individuals. Expanded TCRs formed significantly more large CDR3 similarity clusters than pre-sensitization or healthy control sets, consistent with antigen-driven responses.

In the germline V gene (reference sequence), CDR1 corresponds to SEHNR and CDR2 to FQNEAQ. V lost 10 bases and J lost 4 bases, and the count of bases not matched to a germline gene is 10. From the cysteine up to the phenylalanine, the CDR3 has a length of 15 residues. Only CDR3 DNA remains: 45 bases, in frame from the first base. Receptor libraries were prepared by RACE. The sequencer was a NextSeq 500. During library preparation, unique molecular identifiers were attached to individual cDNA molecules so that TCRs could be counted quantitatively and reproducibly. Each blood RNA sample was used to sequence both TCR alpha and TCR beta chains. The paper's data handling went like this. The median number of TCRs per sample was approximately 96,000, ranging from about 20,000 to 750,000. V, J and CDR3 annotation of the TCR reads was performed with the Decombinator software suite. For the PS versus PT1 abundance plots, all samples were subsampled to the same number of TCRs (28,000). Expanded TCRs were defined as absent before sensitization and observed at least eight times at the 2-week time point. Through fastp at Q25 and MiXCR, TCRdb rebuilt clones from the public reads, retaining in-frame beta chains. Rows with one shared CDR3 protein collapse into an entry with the most common genes and DNA. The V and J calls reflect TCRdb's pipeline rather than the authors' work. Within this sample are about 160,000 distinct CDR3 sequences, with roughly a quarter of them counted one time only. 2% to 2.5% of the sample rests with the top ten.

In its sample, this clonotype was seen a few times. Its antigen remains unidentified. Per-nucleotide qualities are absent, and no much larger clonotype sits a single base away. The intended sense of this specimen's time point label: patch test 3, about 24 weeks after DPC sensitization. The meaning of the sample's treatment or condition label: therapeutic diphenylcyclopropenone sensitization with weekly scalp DPC. Blood at each patch-test visit was drawn before the patch test was applied. Patients were considered eligible if aged 18 to 70, diagnosed with alopecia and deemed suitable for DPC therapy, and patients were excluded if pregnant. Total RNA was extracted from unfractionated whole blood that had been collected in Tempus Blood RNA tubes.

Here the chain combines TRBV7-9 and TRBJ2-5; 12 bases in the junction line up with TRBD2. The sample was whole blood, taken in connection with sensitization to the hapten diphenylcyclopropenone (DPC). The source of this sequence is a woman younger than 35 with alopecia areata. Some clones in this sample may be carry-over from other donors' samples. The DNA is TGTGCCATCGATCTGACTAGCGGGAGTCTAGAGACCCAGTACTTC. Translation gives CAIDLTSGSLETQYF.